Shown below are 11 T cell receptor beta chains from a single sample sequenced in a study of human T cells and chemical hapten exposure. TCRdb processed the RACE reads anew with MiXCR; each CDR3 protein has one entry. The sample shows approximately 80,000 distinct CDR3 sequences, 10% to 15% of them seen only once. Indicated time point: patch test 3, about 24 weeks after DPC sensitization. The treatment denotes: therapeutic diphenylcyclopropenone sensitization with weekly scalp DPC. Sequences were derived from whole blood, sampled in connection with sensitization to the hapten diphenylcyclopropenone (DPC). The receptors here all came from a woman in her 50s with alopecia areata. Some clones in this sample may be carry-over from other donors' samples.

Many counts were recorded for this clonotype. The rearrangement uses TRBV14 and TRBJ2-1; 10 nucleotides agree with TRBD2. V shed 6 bases, J shed 10 bases, and the junction held 12 bases outside the gene matches. Germline V gives CDR1 SGHDN, CDR2 FVKESK. The CDR3 spans 15 residues. DNA of the CDR3: TGTGCCAGCAGGGCCGGGTCTAGCGGGGGAGGAGAGCAGTTCTTC. Its protein product is CASRAGSSGGGEQFF.

There are many counts of this clonotype. The rearrangement links TRBV7-6 to TRBJ2-1; D perhaps matches TRBD2 (6 bases). Trimming removed 5 bases from V and 10 bases from J, with 18 bases in between. In germline, CDR1 is SGHVS, CDR2 FNYEAQ. The CDR3 loop spans 14 amino acids. The CDR3 DNA reads TGTGCCAGCAGCCTTGGGCGGGATTTAGGGGAGCAGTTCTTC. Its protein is CASSLGRDLGEQFF.

This clonotype has a handful of counts. This sequence joins TRBV29-1 and TRBJ1-5, with TRBD1 identical over 7 bases. This CDR3 is built from 13 residues. The germline V gene has CDR1 SQVTM and CDR2 ANQGSEA. The trim removed 7 bases at V and 5 bases at J, leaving 8 bases unmatched. Written as DNA, the CDR3 is TGCAGCGAGATCCGGGACAGATATCAGCCCCAGCATTTT. As protein: CSEIRDRYQPQHF. The full variable domain, with the rest looked up from reference TRBV29-1 and TRBJ1-5, is SAVISQKPSRDICQRGTSLTIQCQVDSQVTMMFWYRQQPGQSLTLIATANQGSEATYESGFVIDKFPISRPNLTFSTLTVSNMSPEDSSIYLCSEIRDRYQPQHFGDGTRLSIL.

The chain links TRBV28 to TRBJ2-3, with TRBD2 identical over 13 bases. Germline loops: CDR1 MDHEN, CDR2 SYDVKM. The CDR3 runs to 15 residues. Trimming removed 6 bases from V and 3 bases from J; junction bases left unmatched: 3. In DNA form, the CDR3 reads TGTGCCAGCAGGCGGACTAGCGGGAGAACAGATACGCAGTATTTT. Translated: CASRRTSGRTDTQYF.

This rearrangement joins TRBV20-1 to TRBJ1-5; a possible D gene is TRBD1 (6 bases). Deletions cut 3 bases from V and 4 bases from J, with 16 bases between. The V gene's germline CDR1 is DFQATT and CDR2 SNEGSKA (reference sequence). The CDR3 has 15 residues. The CDR3 DNA is TGCAGTGCTAGTCCCAGGGTTAGGGGGAATCAGCCCCAGCATTTT. Amino acids: CSASPRVRGNQPQHF.

The chain recombines TRBV5-4 with TRBJ2-1; 8 positions match TRBD2. J lost 9 bases, V lost 0 bases, and 2 bases had no gene match. The CDR3 runs 13 residues. Germline CDR1 reads SGHNT; CDR2 reads YYREEE (reference sequence). The CDR3 nucleotides are TGTGCCAGCAGCTTGGAACTAGCGGCTGAGCAGTTCTTC. It yields the protein CASSLELAAEQFF.

The chain recombines TRBV3-1 with TRBJ2-7; D ambiguous. Trimming removed 2 bases at V and 1 base at J, with 6 bases between. Germline V gene sequence: CDR1 LGHDT, CDR2 YNNKEL (reference sequence). This CDR3 is 13 amino acids long. The DNA for the CDR3 is TGTGCCAGCAGCCAAATGCCGTCCTACGAGCAGTACTTC. Its translation: CASSQMPSYEQYF.

This clonotype was recorded at least ten times. J is TRBJ2-4 and V is TRBV5-1; possibly TRBD2 for D (6 bases). The CDR3 extends over 15 amino acids. Germline V gene sequence: CDR1 SGHRS, CDR2 YFSETQ. V shed 5 bases and J shed 1 base, with 13 bases lying between them. CDR3 region: CASRPGEQAKNIQYF. CDR3 in DNA: TGCGCCAGCAGGCCGGGGGAACAGGCCAAAAACATTCAGTACTTC.

This clonotype was seen ten or more times. The rearrangement links TRBV7-8 to TRBJ2-2; TRBD2 matches at 14 bases. The CDR3 has 15 amino acids. The J segment lost 6 bases and the V segment lost 5 bases, leaving 2 bases of the junction unmatched. Per germline, CDR1 SGHVS and CDR2 FQNEAQ. CDR3 nucleotide sequence: TGTGCCAGCAGCGGGACTAGCGGGAGTTCCGGGGAGCTGTTTTTT. Protein sequence: CASSGTSGSSGELFF.

V gene TRBV7-9 combines with J gene TRBJ2-2; D gene ambiguous. This CDR3 is 13 amino acids long. Germline V gene lookup returns CDR1 SEHNR and CDR2 FQNEAQ (reference sequence). The germline V and J ends were trimmed by 2 bases and 7 bases, with 8 bases remaining between them. The CDR3 sequence: CASSLQVVGELFF. CDR3 nucleotide sequence: TGTGCCAGCAGCTTACAGGTGGTCGGGGAGCTGTTTTTT.

This clonotype was detected ten times or more. V usage is TRBV4-1 and J usage is TRBJ2-3; a possible D gene is TRBD2 (6 bases). The germline V gene encodes CDR1 MGHRA and CDR2 YSYEKL. Trimming cost V 4 bases and J 0 bases, with 11 bases left between them. CDR3 length equals 15 residues. CDR3 sequence (DNA): TGCGCCAGCAGCCGCGAGCGGGCTAGCACAGATACGCAGTATTTT. It translates to CASSRERASTDTQYF.